This T cell receptor beta chain appears in the sequencing data of a study of spatial heterogeneity in lung cancer. Time point of the sample: sample taken at primary tumor resection. Unsorted samples of tumor, nontumor lung or frozen PBMC had their whole RNA sequenced. This clonotype occurred many times. Found in a library prepared for alpha chains, this beta chain is an off-target read, and its abundance has little meaning. TCRdb called the 5' RACE reads again in MiXCR, with one record for every CDR3 protein. The profile covers about 14,000 distinct CDR3 sequences, with roughly 5.2% appearing a single time and approximately 35% taken by the ten largest. The TCR originated in a human donor with early-stage non-small cell lung cancer. The specimen comprised lung tumor tissue, sampled at surgery.

CDR3 in amino acids: CSARDTGTGVARDIQYF. Here the CDR3 DNA reads TGCAGTGCTAGAGATACCGGGACAGGGGTTGCTAGGGACATTCAGTACTTC. The chain combines TRBV20-1 with TRBJ2-4, with 10 nucleotides matching TRBD1. J gave up 8 bases and V 0 bases, and 13 bases lay outside the gene matches. Germline V gene data show CDR1 as DFQATT and CDR2 as SNEGSKA (reference sequence). The CDR3 runs 17 residues.